The clone carrying this T cell receptor beta chain was recorded a few times. The data were taken from a study of blood T cell repertoires in COVID-19. Study overall: There were acute and convalescent COVID-19 samples, and they came from the United States, Italy and Spain. T cells, B-cell-depleted T cells, or PBMCs supplied cDNA or gDNA.

Germline CDR1 is KGHSH and CDR2 is LQKENI. There are 13 residues in the CDR3. V was shortened by 3 bases and J by 4 bases, with 7 bases between the two germline ends. Method: immunoSEQ multiplex PCR; TCRdb's copy keeps in-frame clones and lacks some. Altogether 99,000 or so clones are present, roughly 86% being singletons, with the ten largest covering approximately 13%. The V and J genes are TRBV18 and TRBJ1-3; D may be TRBD1 (5 bases). The sample consisted of peripheral blood. The receptor's source is a woman aged 60-70 years in a cohort sampled during active or convalescent COVID-19. The CDR3 region is CASSPSGGNTIYF. For the CDR3, the DNA is TGTGCCAGCTCACCTTCAGGGGGAAACACCATATATTTT. Complete variable domain (other parts from reference TRBV18 and TRBJ1-3): NAGVMQNPRHLVRRRGQEARLRCSPMKGHSHVYWYRQLPEEGLKFMVYLQKENIIDESGMPKERFSAEFPKEGPSILRIQQVVRGDSAAYFCASSPSGGNTIYFGEGSWLTVV.